These T cell receptor beta chains were read from a single sample in a study of T cell responses to AZD1222 COVID-19 vaccine. Using immunoSEQ multiplex PCR, the repertoire was profiled, and TCRdb retains in-frame clones only, with some absent. The sample yields approximately 140,000 clones, about 87% seen once. The specimen comprised peripheral blood, sampled on day 0 of AZD1222 vaccination. The receptors were gathered from an adult in good health. Each CDR3 is given with its conserved first and last residue. A D gene is named only where the DNA matches it firmly. Rows may omit the clone size; those that give it use once, few, many or a size class.

J	size	V	D	CDR3	DNA
TRBJ2-7	NA	TRBV29-1	NA	CSVEQGQGTHSYEQYF	TGCAGCGTTGAACAGGGGCAGGGAACCCATTCCTACGAGCAGTACTTC
TRBJ1-4	few	TRBV9	NA	CASSVDSGSYEKLFF	TGTGCCAGCAGCGTAGATTCAGGGTCATATGAAAAACTGTTTTTT
TRBJ1-1	NA	TRBV10-3	NA	CAISESADLNTEAFF	TGTGCCATCAGTGAGTCGGCCGATTTGAACACTGAAGCTTTCTTT
TRBJ1-2	NA	TRBV7-2	NA	CASSGSVNYGYTF	TGTGCCAGCAGCGGGTCAGTAAACTATGGCTACACCTTC
TRBJ1-2	few	TRBV4-1	NA	CASSQVGAELNYGYTF	TGCGCCAGCAGCCAAGTGGGGGCAGAACTTAACTATGGCTACACCTTC
TRBJ2-7	NA	TRBV6-1	TRBD2	CASSEGSSGPYEQYF	TGTGCCAGCAGTGAAGGGAGTAGCGGGCCCTACGAGCAGTACTTC
TRBJ2-2	NA	TRBV11-2	TRBD2	CASSSRGAGGFANTGELFF	TGTGCCAGCAGCTCTCGTGGAGCGGGGGGGTTCGCGAACACCGGGGAGCTGTTTTTT
TRBJ2-5	NA	TRBV7-2	NA	CASSLADSETQYF	TGTGCCAGCAGCTTGGCGGATTCGGAGACCCAGTACTTC
TRBJ1-1	NA	TRBV12-3/TRBV12-4	NA	CASSFAITEAFF	TGTGCCAGCAGTTTTGCTATCACTGAAGCTTTCTTT
TRBJ2-7	NA	TRBV11-2	NA	CASSLGPKATYEQYF	TGTGCCAGCAGCTTAGGACCAAAAGCGACCTACGAGCAGTACTTC
TRBJ1-6	once	TRBV21-1	NA	CASSPRPRGHYSPLHF	TGTGCCAGCAGCCCTCGGCCCAGGGGCCATTATTCACCCCTCCACTTT
TRBJ1-2	NA	TRBV27	TRBD1	CASRYQGGSNYGYTF	TGTGCCAGCAGATATCAGGGGGGCTCTAACTATGGCTACACCTTC
TRBJ1-4	NA	TRBV5-1	NA	CASSPADTSNEKLFF	TGCGCCAGCAGCCCTGCTGACACCAGTAATGAAAAACTGTTTTTT
TRBJ1-6	NA	TRBV7-2	NA	CASRTAYNSPLHF	TGTGCCAGCAGAACCGCGTATAATTCACCCCTCCACTTT
TRBJ2-3	NA	TRBV5-1	TRBD1	CASSPAGQGTDTQYF	TGCGCCAGCAGCCCAGCAGGACAGGGCACAGATACGCAGTATTTT
TRBJ2-6	NA	TRBV19	NA	CASSIGGGGSGANVLTF	TGTGCCAGTAGTATAGGGGGCGGCGGATCTGGGGCCAACGTCCTGACTTTC
TRBJ1-5	few	TRBV7-2	TRBD1	CASSARTDRQPQHF	TGTGCCAGCAGCGCCCGGACGGACAGGCAGCCCCAGCATTTT
TRBJ2-2	NA	TRBV7-3	TRBD1	CASSLLQGTNTGELFF	TGTGCCAGCAGTTTACTACAGGGGACAAACACCGGGGAGCTGTTTTTT
TRBJ2-2	NA	TRBV3-1/TRBV3-2	TRBD2	CASSYGTTIATGELFF	TGTGCCAGCAGCTACGGGACTACTATTGCAACCGGGGAGCTGTTTTTT
TRBJ2-3	NA	TRBV5-8	TRBD2	CASSLLSASGGTTDTQYF	TGTGCCAGCAGCTTGTTGTCGGCTAGCGGGGGGACCACAGATACGCAGTATTTT
TRBJ1-5	NA	TRBV6-5	NA	CASSTGQNQPQHF	TGTGCCAGCAGTACGGGACAAAATCAGCCCCAGCATTTT
TRBJ2-7	NA	TRBV28	TRBD2	CASSFYSGGAPREQYF	TGTGCCAGCAGTTTTTACAGCGGGGGGGCCCCCCGTGAGCAGTACTTC
TRBJ2-2	once	TRBV29-1	TRBD2	CSVVSGANTGELFF	TGCAGCGTTGTTAGCGGGGCGAACACCGGGGAGCTGTTTTTT
TRBJ2-7	NA	TRBV4-2	NA	CASSQAVGGDLYSYEQYF	TGTGCCAGCAGCCAAGCGGTAGGTGGGGACCTCTACTCCTACGAGCAGTACTTC
TRBJ1-2	NA	TRBV15	TRBD1	CATSMGDRVNYGYTF	TGTGCCACCAGCATGGGGGACAGGGTTAACTATGGCTACACCTTC
TRBJ2-1	few	TRBV27	NA	CASSLRPNEQFF	TGTGCCAGCAGTCTGCGACCGAATGAGCAGTTCTTC
TRBJ1-6	NA	TRBV19	TRBD1	CASSLPPTGGYNSPLHF	TGTGCCAGTAGTTTGCCACCTACAGGGGGCTATAATTCACCCCTCCACTTT
TRBJ2-5	NA	TRBV30	NA	CAWSGGGYQETQYF	TGTGCCTGGAGTGGAGGAGGCTACCAAGAGACCCAGTACTTC
TRBJ2-3	NA	TRBV4-2	TRBD2	CASSPLAGGPTTDTQYF	TGTGCCAGCAGCCCCTTAGCGGGGGGGCCCACCACAGATACGCAGTATTTT
TRBJ1-5	NA	TRBV27	NA	CASSYSLAAGHQPQHF	TGTGCCAGCAGTTACTCGTTGGCGGCCGGTCATCAGCCCCAGCATTTT
TRBJ1-2	NA	TRBV6-5	NA	CASNPTVYGYTF	TGTGCCAGCAACCCCACCGTCTATGGCTACACCTTC
TRBJ2-3	few	TRBV18	NA	CASSPAGTTQYF	TGTGCCAGCTCTCCGGCAGGGACTACGCAGTATTTT
TRBJ2-7	NA	TRBV12-3/TRBV12-4	TRBD2	CASSVLAGGPQYF	TGTGCCAGCAGTGTCCTAGCGGGGGGGCCGCAGTACTTC
TRBJ1-2	NA	TRBV28	NA	CASSLQGYGYTF	TGTGCCAGCAGTTTACAGGGGTATGGCTACACCTTC
TRBJ1-1	once	TRBV11-2	NA	CASSKAGQNTEAFF	TGTGCCAGCAGCAAGGCAGGGCAAAACACTGAAGCTTTCTTT
TRBJ2-1	NA	TRBV7-3	NA	CASSLGASGSSDEQFF	TGTGCCAGCAGCTTAGGAGCGTCGGGGAGTTCCGATGAGCAGTTCTTC
TRBJ1-1	NA	TRBV20-1	NA	CSAYYRMAAFF	TGCAGTGCTTATTACAGGATGGCAGCTTTCTTT
TRBJ2-7	NA	TRBV27	NA	CASGRGAGSSYEQYF	TGTGCCAGCGGCCGGGGGGCAGGGAGCTCCTACGAGCAGTACTTC
TRBJ1-2	NA	TRBV24-1	NA	CATSDPGYGYTF	TGTGCCACCAGTGACCCTGGCTATGGCTACACCTTC
TRBJ2-1	NA	TRBV19	TRBD2	CASSPGTSGTNEQFF	TGTGCCAGTAGTCCGGGGACTAGCGGGACCAATGAGCAGTTCTTC
TRBJ1-4	few	TRBV9	NA	CASSVGGSGEKLFF	TGTGCCAGCAGCGTAGGCGGAAGCGGTGAAAAACTGTTTTTT
TRBJ1-2	NA	TRBV2	TRBD1	CASREVGGSGYTF	TGTGCCAGCAGGGAGGTAGGGGGCAGTGGCTACACCTTC
TRBJ1-2	NA	TRBV5-1	NA	CASSPGVSYGYTF	TGCGCCAGCAGCCCGGGGGTCAGCTATGGCTACACCTTC
TRBJ1-6	NA	TRBV4-1	NA	CASSQPPDVRSTYNSPLHF	TGCGCCAGCAGCCAACCCCCCGACGTACGCTCCACCTATAATTCACCCCTCCACTTT
TRBJ2-7	NA	TRBV6-5	NA	CASSYSRWGTHEQYF	TGTGCCAGCAGTTACTCCCGGTGGGGTACCCACGAGCAGTACTTC
TRBJ2-7	NA	TRBV6-6	NA	CASSSGSTYEQYF	TGTGCCAGCAGTTCGGGTTCTACCTACGAGCAGTACTTC
TRBJ1-5	NA	TRBV7-9	NA	CASTIGAGQPQHF	TGTGCCAGCACCATTGGGGCGGGTCAGCCCCAGCATTTT
TRBJ1-1	NA	TRBV7-8	NA	CASSFGRGGEAFF	TGTGCCAGCAGCTTCGGCAGGGGAGGTGAAGCTTTCTTT
TRBJ2-1	NA	TRBV19	TRBD1	CATSPGTGRNEGQFF	TGTGCCACCTCCCCCGGGACAGGTAGAAATGAGGGGCAGTTCTTC
TRBJ1-1	NA	TRBV5-1	TRBD1	CASSSDRGNTEAFF	TGCGCCAGCAGCTCCGACAGGGGGAACACTGAAGCTTTCTTT
TRBJ1-1	NA	TRBV5-1	NA	CASSQDYTEAFF	TGCGCCAGCAGCCAAGACTACACTGAAGCTTTCTTT
TRBJ1-5	NA	TRBV7-9	TRBD1	CASSRSRDRVGQPQHF	TGTGCCAGCAGCCGATCCCGGGACAGGGTAGGGCAGCCCCAGCATTTT
TRBJ2-5	NA	TRBV15	TRBD1	CATSSPGTGGAETQYF	TGTGCCACCAGCAGCCCCGGGACAGGGGGCGCGGAGACCCAGTACTTC
TRBJ1-2	NA	TRBV28	NA	CASSRDRYGYTF	TGTGCCAGCAGTCGCGACAGATATGGCTACACCTTC
TRBJ2-7	NA	TRBV6-5	NA	CASRGGARYEQYF	TGTGCCAGCAGAGGAGGGGCTAGGTACGAGCAGTACTTC